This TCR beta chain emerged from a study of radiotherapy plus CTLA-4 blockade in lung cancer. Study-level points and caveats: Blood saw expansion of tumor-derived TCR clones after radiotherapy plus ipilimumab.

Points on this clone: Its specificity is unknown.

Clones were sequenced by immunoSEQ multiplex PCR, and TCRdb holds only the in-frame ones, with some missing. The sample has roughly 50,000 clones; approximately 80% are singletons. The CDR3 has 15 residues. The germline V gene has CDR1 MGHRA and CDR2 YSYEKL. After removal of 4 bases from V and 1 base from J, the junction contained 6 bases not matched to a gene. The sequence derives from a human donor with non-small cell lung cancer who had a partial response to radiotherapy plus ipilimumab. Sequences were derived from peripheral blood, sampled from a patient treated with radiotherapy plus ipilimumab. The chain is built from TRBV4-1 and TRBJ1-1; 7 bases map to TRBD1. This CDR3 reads CASSPLTGTNTEAFF. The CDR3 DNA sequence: TGCGCCAGCAGCCCTTTGACAGGGACGAACACTGAAGCTTTCTTT.